The present TCR beta chain was sequenced within a study of blood T cell repertoires in COVID-19. The count of this clone is one. CDR1 and CDR2 from the germline V gene are SEHNR and FQNEAQ (reference sequence). The CDR3 length is 15 residues. V lost 0 bases to trimming and J lost 0 bases, with 6 bases between them. This table comes from immunoSEQ multiplex PCR, and its TCRdb copy is limited to in-frame clones, with some not included. The repertoire holds approximately 490,000 clones, about 88% seen once, with 8% to 9.5% in the top ten. Cohort assignment relied on participant-reported clinical history. Resolution of symptoms, clearance, or two negative PCRs was present in recovered Cohort 3 donors.

The receptor comes from a woman aged 60-75 years who had recovered from COVID-19. The sample consisted of PBMCs or T cells enriched from blood (not recorded which). V and J are TRBV7-9 and TRBJ1-3; D gene unclear. The CDR3 DNA reads TGTGCCAGCAGCTTAGCACAAAACTCTGGAAACACCATATATTTT. Amino acid sequence: CASSLAQNSGNTIYF.